A single sample gave rise to the 32 T cell receptor beta chains below, sequenced in a study of blood T cell repertoires in COVID-19. TCRdb's table, derived via immunoSEQ multiplex PCR, lists solely in-frame clones and lacks some. The table lists more than 80,000 clones, 70% to 90% of them singletons, with approximately 3% in the top ten. The sample taken for sequencing was peripheral blood. These receptors originate from a woman of 80 years or more with COVID-19, enrolled during active disease.

The chain recombines TRBV10-3 with TRBJ2-2; D remains ambiguous. This CDR3 is 12 amino acids long. V was shortened by 10 bases and J by 2 bases, with 8 bases between the two germline ends. CDR1 ENHRY and CDR2 SYGVKD come from the germline V gene. The CDR3 DNA reads as TGTGCCACGAATAGTAACACCGGGGAGCTGTTTTTT. Translation gives CATNSNTGELFF.

The gene calls are TRBV27 and TRBJ1-1; D possibly corresponds to TRBD1 (6 bases). This CDR3 comprises 15 residues. Germline V gene sequence: CDR1 MNHEY, CDR2 SMNVEV (reference sequence). The V end lost 1 base, the J end lost 0 bases, and 9 bases lay between the germline ends. CDR3 protein: CASSLLGAMNTEAFF. The CDR3 DNA is TGTGCCAGCAGTTTATTGGGGGCCATGAACACTGAAGCTTTCTTT.

The J gene is TRBJ2-1, the V gene TRBV27; 15 nucleotides line up with TRBD2. Per the germline V gene, CDR1 is MNHEY and CDR2 is SMNVEV (reference sequence). The CDR3 is 20 residues long. The V gene end was trimmed by 5 bases and the J gene end by 1 base; junction bases not matched to a gene: 12. The CDR3 DNA follows: TGTGCCAGCAGTCATGACAGTCCCGGGACTAGCGGGAGGTCCTACAATGAGCAGTTCTTC. Its protein is CASSHDSPGTSGRSYNEQFF.

J is TRBJ2-7 and V is TRBV3-1 (or the pseudogene TRBV3-2); D is perhaps TRBD1 (7 bases). V lost 4 bases, J lost 0 bases, and 13 bases lay in between. The CDR3 contains 15 residues. Per the germline V gene, CDR1 is LGHDT and CDR2 is YNNKEL (reference sequence). The CDR3 spells CASSPSGGSSYEQYF. DNA for the CDR3: TGTGCCAGCAGCCCTTCAGGGGGGAGCTCCTACGAGCAGTACTTC.

The chain employs TRBV2 and TRBJ2-7, with 11 nucleotides matching TRBD1. The germline V gene encodes CDR1 SNHLY and CDR2 FYNNEI. This CDR3 spans 15 amino acids. With 4 bases clipped from V and 5 bases from J, the junction kept 7 bases outside the gene matches. The CDR3 DNA is TGTGCCAGCAGTGTACAAGGACAGGGGGCCGACGAGCAGTACTTC. It is translated as CASSVQGQGADEQYF. The variable domain in full, with the rest retrieved from reference TRBV2 and TRBJ2-7, is EPEVTQTPSHQVTQMGQEVILRCVPISNHLYFYWYRQILGQKVEFLVSFYNNEISEKSEIFDDQFSVERPDGSNFTLKIRSTKLEDSAMYFCASSVQGQGADEQYFGPGTRLTVT.

The V call is TRBV28, the J call TRBJ1-2; unclear D gene. The CDR3 is 16 residues long. Trimming stripped 2 bases from V and 4 bases from J, with 17 bases between. The germline CDR1 and CDR2 sequences are MDHEN and SYDVKM. The CDR3 sequence: CASSLGGAVTFYGYTF. Written as DNA, the CDR3 is TGTGCCAGCAGTTTAGGAGGCGCGGTCACCTTCTATGGCTACACCTTC.

The genes are TRBV14 and TRBJ2-7, with D possibly being TRBD2 (5 bases). V gave up 4 bases and J gave up 11 bases, with 15 bases separating them. The CDR3 has 12 amino acids. The V gene's germline CDR1 is SGHDN and CDR2 FVKESK. The CDR3 sequence is CASSRDEGLEYF. The CDR3 DNA reads TGTGCCAGCAGCCGAGACGAGGGTCTCGAGTACTTC.

This clone was detected only a few times. The chain links TRBV7-9 to TRBJ1-1; D is undetermined. CDR1 and CDR2 (germline): SEHNR, FQNEAQ (reference sequence). CDR3 length: 13 residues. Trimming took 2 bases from V and 3 from J, leaving 7 bases between them. The DNA of the CDR3 is TGTGCCAGCAGCTTAAATGTAGACACTGAAGCTTTCTTT. Protein: CASSLNVDTEAFF. Supplemented by reference TRBV7-9 and TRBJ1-1, the full variable domain reads DTGVSQNPRHKITKRGQNVTFRCDPISEHNRLYWYRQTLGQGPEFLTYFQNEAQLEKSRLLSDRFSAERPKGSFSTLEIQRTEQGDSAMYLCASSLNVDTEAFFGQGTRLTVV.

The V call is TRBV3-1 (or the pseudogene TRBV3-2), the J call TRBJ2-1; 8 positions agree with TRBD1. V lost 0 bases and J lost 9; bases outside the gene matches: 4. The germline gives CDR1 LGHDT, CDR2 YNNKEL (reference sequence). This CDR3 comprises 14 residues. The CDR3 bases are TGTGCCAGCAGCCAAGACGGGACAGGTATTGAGCAGTTCTTC. Its translation is CASSQDGTGIEQFF.

The chain couples TRBV10-1 to TRBJ2-3, with D tentatively TRBD2 (6 bases). This CDR3 spans 13 amino acids. Germline V lookup: CDR1 WNHNN, CDR2 SYGVQD (reference sequence). V shed 5 bases and J shed 8 bases, with 14 bases lying between them. The CDR3 spells CASSNPDGGTQYF. The DNA for the CDR3 is TGCGCCAGCAGTAACCCGGACGGGGGTACGCAGTATTTT.

V usage is TRBV10-2 and J usage is TRBJ2-7; 8 positions agree with TRBD1. CDR3 length: 15 residues. From germline, CDR1 is WSHSY and CDR2 SAAADI. The junction had 8 bases not matched to a gene; V was cut back by 5 bases and J by 2 bases. The CDR3 loop is CASSPQGAGTYEQYF. CDR3 DNA: TGCGCCAGCAGTCCCCAGGGGGCGGGGACCTACGAGCAGTACTTC.

The genes are TRBV4-1 and TRBJ1-1, with D possibly TRBD1 on 6 matching bases. Germline V gene sequence: CDR1 MGHRA, CDR2 YSYEKL. This CDR3 is 15 amino acids long. V was shortened by 4 bases and J by 4 bases, with 16 bases between the two germline ends. The CDR3 sequence: CASSPSRGATTEAFF. DNA for the CDR3: TGCGCCAGCAGCCCCTCCCGGGGGGCGACCACTGAAGCTTTCTTT.

This chain links TRBV18 with TRBJ2-5; a possible D gene is TRBD1 (5 bases). The CDR3 consists of 14 residues. V was shortened by 1 base and J by 2 bases, with 8 bases between the two germline ends. CDR1 KGHSH and CDR2 LQKENI come from the germline V gene. The CDR3 protein is CASSPLGHQETQYF. The DNA of the CDR3 is TGTGCCAGCTCACCACTTGGACATCAAGAGACCCAGTACTTC.

V usage is TRBV19 and J usage is TRBJ1-1; 9 nucleotides match TRBD1. Germline CDR1 is LNHDA and CDR2 is SQIVND (reference sequence). J gave up 5 bases and V 2 bases, and 9 bases lay outside the gene matches. The CDR3 length is 16 residues. CDR3 sequence: CASSISPGTGRTEAFF. Written as DNA, the CDR3 is TGTGCCAGTAGTATATCCCCTGGGACAGGGAGGACTGAAGCTTTCTTT.

CDR3 sequence reads: CASSLGQFYGYTF. CDR3 in DNA: TGTGCCAGCAGCTTGGGACAGTTCTATGGCTACACCTTC. The gene calls are TRBV2 and TRBJ1-2; 7 bases agree with TRBD1. CDR1 SNHLY and CDR2 FYNNEI come from the germline V gene. J lost 4 bases, V lost 6 bases, and 5 bases had no gene match. This CDR3 region has 13 residues.

The V gene is TRBV7-2, the J gene TRBJ1-1; tentatively, D is TRBD1 (5 bases). V lost 3 bases and J lost 1, with 6 bases in between. Germline V gene lookup returns CDR1 SGHTA and CDR2 FQGNSA. The CDR3 runs 13 residues. This CDR3 reads CASSFQGNTEAFF. As DNA, the CDR3 is TGTGCCAGCAGCTTCCAGGGGAACACTGAAGCTTTCTTT.

V usage is TRBV7-3 and J usage is TRBJ2-7; D is perhaps TRBD1 (5 bases). Trimming took 2 bases from V and 2 from J, leaving 7 bases between them. CDR3 length: 13 amino acids. CDR1 and CDR2 from the germline V gene are SGHTA and FQGTGA. DNA of the CDR3: TGTGCCAGCAGCTTAGGCAGGGCCTACGAGCAGTACTTC. As protein: CASSLGRAYEQYF.

This clone was seen just once. The gene calls are TRBV3-1 (or the pseudogene TRBV3-2) and TRBJ1-1, with 7 bases aligning to TRBD1. The CDR3 sequence is 14 residues long. V shed 4 bases, J shed 1 base, and the junction held 3 bases outside the gene matches. CDR1 and CDR2 from the germline V gene are LGHDT and YNNKEL (reference sequence). The CDR3, as DNA: TGTGCCAGCAGCCGTTCAGGGGGGAACACTGAAGCTTTCTTT. Residues: CASSRSGGNTEAFF.

The chain employs TRBV5-1 and TRBJ2-1; TRBD2 aligns across 9 bases. The CDR3 is 16 residues long. V was pared by 1 base and J by 3 bases, with 5 bases of the junction left unmatched. Per the germline V gene, CDR1 is SGHRS and CDR2 is YFSETQ. Here the CDR3 DNA reads TGCGCCAGCAGCTTGATGACTAGCGGAGGCTACAATGAGCAGTTCTTC. Its protein product is CASSLMTSGGYNEQFF.

The chain couples TRBV23-1 to TRBJ1-1, with D possibly TRBD1 on 6 matching bases. TRBV23-1 is labeled an ORF, and its function is uncertain. The V end was cut by 7 bases, the J end by 3 bases, with 15 bases between. The length of the CDR3 is 14 residues. CDR3 residues: CASIFGGADTEAFF. The CDR3 DNA reads TGCGCCAGCATCTTTGGGGGCGCTGACACTGAAGCTTTCTTT.

The chain is built from TRBV10-3 and TRBJ1-2, with TRBD1 identical over 8 bases. The CDR3 sequence is 13 residues long. Trimming took 4 bases from V and 8 from J; bases not matched to a gene: 6. The germline CDR1 and CDR2 sequences are ENHRY and SYGVKD. CDR3 in DNA: TGTGCCATCAGTGTGACAGGGGCGGAAGGCTACACCTTC. It yields the protein CAISVTGAEGYTF.

This clone was observed once. The chain combines TRBV9 with TRBJ1-2, with 7 bases identical to TRBD1. CDR1 SGDLS and CDR2 YYNGEE come from the germline V gene. CDR3 size: 15 residues. Germline trimming cut 4 bases from V and 0 bases from J; bases unmatched to any gene: 6. CDR3 loop: CASSLSGTANYGYTF. CDR3 nucleotides: TGTGCCAGCAGCCTCTCCGGGACAGCTAACTATGGCTACACCTTC.

This chain joins TRBV3-1 (or the pseudogene TRBV3-2) and TRBJ2-7; a weak D match, TRBD2 (5 bases). V was shortened by 0 bases and J by 0 bases, with 6 bases between the two germline ends. The CDR3 runs 14 residues. Per the germline V gene, CDR1 is LGHDT and CDR2 is YNNKEL (reference sequence). The CDR3 DNA follows: TGTGCCAGCAGCCAAGATAGCGCCTCCTACGAGCAGTACTTC. The encoded protein is CASSQDSASYEQYF.

This clone appeared a few times. The CDR3 nucleotides read TGTGCCAGCAGCTTAGATCGGCCAGGGATAATGAGCTATGGCTACACCTTC. It yields the protein CASSLDRPGIMSYGYTF. The V and J genes are TRBV7-9 and TRBJ1-2; tentatively, D is TRBD1 (5 bases). Germline assignment: CDR1 SEHNR and CDR2 FQNEAQ (reference sequence). The germline V and J ends were trimmed by 1 base and 4 bases, with 19 bases remaining between them. The CDR3 covers 17 residues.

The chain combines TRBV19 with TRBJ2-7, with 8 positions matching TRBD1. CDR3 length: 14 residues. Germline V gives CDR1 LNHDA, CDR2 SQIVND (reference sequence). The J segment lost 6 bases and the V segment lost 4 bases, leaving 8 bases of the junction unmatched. The DNA for the CDR3 is TGTGCCAGTAGTAAGTGGACAGGGAGCTCCGAGCAGTACTTC. It is translated as CASSKWTGSSEQYF.

The V gene is TRBV5-5, the J gene TRBJ1-5; 8 bases align to TRBD1. Germline V gives CDR1 SGHKS, CDR2 YYEKEE (reference sequence). The CDR3 covers 17 residues. The V and J ends lost 4 bases and 3 bases, in that order; junction bases with no gene match: 12. CDR3 DNA sequence: TGTGCCAGCAGCGCTGAGGCGGGGACAGGATACAATCAGCCCCAGCATTTT. Amino acid sequence: CASSAEAGTGYNQPQHF.

This clone was counted once. The chain links TRBV5-1 to TRBJ2-7; no clear D. Germline values: CDR1 SGHRS, CDR2 YFSETQ. This CDR3 contains 13 residues. V dropped 4 bases and J dropped 0 bases, with 8 bases sitting between them. The CDR3 spells CASSPTYSYEQYF. CDR3 coding DNA: TGCGCCAGCAGCCCGACATACTCCTACGAGCAGTACTTC.

This chain connects TRBV6-2 or TRBV6-3 to TRBJ2-1; possible D gene TRBD2, 6 bases. Germline V gene data show CDR1 as MNHEY and CDR2 as SVGEGT. V lost 5 bases to trimming and J lost 6 bases, with 14 bases between them. The CDR3 totals 14 residues. CDR3 coding DNA: TGTGCCAGCAGTCCCCGGTTAGCGGCCAATGAGCAGTTCTTC. It codes for CASSPRLAANEQFF.

The chain recombines TRBV11-2 with TRBJ2-7; 8 nucleotides agree with TRBD1. There are 15 residues in the CDR3. Germline CDR1 is SGHAT and CDR2 is FQNNGV. The J segment lost 4 bases and the V segment lost 3 bases, leaving 8 bases of the junction unmatched. In nucleotides, the CDR3 is TGTGCCAGCAGCTTCGAGCGGACAGGGTTATACGAGCAGTACTTC. Amino acid sequence: CASSFERTGLYEQYF. Complete variable domain (other parts from reference TRBV11-2 and TRBJ2-7): EAGVAQSPRYKIIEKRQSVAFWCNPISGHATLYWYQQILGQGPKLLIQFQNNGVVDDSQLPKDRFSAERLKGVDSTLKIQPAKLEDSAVYLCASSFERTGLYEQYFGPGTRLTVT.

V and J are TRBV7-2 and TRBJ1-1, with 7 bases lining up with TRBD1. Per germline, CDR1 SGHTA and CDR2 FQGNSA. V dropped 5 bases and J dropped 1; count of bases not matched to a gene: 7. This CDR3 is built from 15 residues. CDR3 amino acids: CASSQRGGGNTEAFF. The CDR3 DNA reads TGTGCCAGCAGCCAAAGAGGGGGCGGGAACACTGAAGCTTTCTTT. Using reference TRBV7-2 and TRBJ1-1 for the parts outside the CDR3, the full variable domain is GAGVSQSPSNKVTEKGKDVELRCDPISGHTALYWYRQSLGQGLEFLIYFQGNSAPDKSGLPSDRFSAERTGGSVSTLTIQRTQQEDSAVYLCASSQRGGGNTEAFFGQGTRLTVV.

The rearrangement joins TRBV2 to TRBJ1-1; D unresolved. CDR1 and CDR2 from the germline V gene are SNHLY and FYNNEI. Trimming stripped 3 bases from V and 0 bases from J, with 5 bases between. CDR3 size: 13 residues. The CDR3 protein is CASSESVNTEAFF. CDR3 nucleotides: TGTGCCAGCAGTGAGTCAGTGAACACTGAAGCTTTCTTT. The whole variable domain, remainder taken from reference TRBV2 and TRBJ1-1, is EPEVTQTPSHQVTQMGQEVILRCVPISNHLYFYWYRQILGQKVEFLVSFYNNEISEKSEIFDDQFSVERPDGSNFTLKIRSTKLEDSAMYFCASSESVNTEAFFGQGTRLTVV.

This sequence joins TRBV5-5 and TRBJ2-7; D is possibly TRBD1 (6 bases). Germline CDR1 is SGHKS and CDR2 is YYEKEE (reference sequence). V shed 1 base and J shed 0 bases, with 14 bases lying between them. This CDR3 has 16 residues. The CDR3 nucleotides read TGTGCCAGCAGCTTGAGGGCAGGGGAGAGCTCCTACGAGCAGTACTTC. This codes for CASSLRAGESSYEQYF.